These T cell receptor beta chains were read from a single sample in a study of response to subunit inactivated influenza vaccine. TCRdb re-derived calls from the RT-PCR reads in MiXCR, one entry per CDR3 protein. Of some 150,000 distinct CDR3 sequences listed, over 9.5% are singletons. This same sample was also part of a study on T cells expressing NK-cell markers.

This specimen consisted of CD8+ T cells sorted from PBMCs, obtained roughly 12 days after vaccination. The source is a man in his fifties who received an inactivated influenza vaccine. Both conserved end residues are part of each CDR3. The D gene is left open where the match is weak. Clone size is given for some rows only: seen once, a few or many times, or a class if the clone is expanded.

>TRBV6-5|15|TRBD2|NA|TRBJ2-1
TGTGCCAGCAGCTTGACTGCACTAGCGGTCGGAGAGCAGTTCTTC
CASSLTALAVGEQFF
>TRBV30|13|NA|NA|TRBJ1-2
TGTGCCTGGAGCCCGGGCCTGGGGAATGGCTACACCTTC
CAWSPGLGNGYTF
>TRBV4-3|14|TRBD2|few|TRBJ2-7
TGCGCCAGCAGCCAAGGACTAGCGGGGGGCGAGCAGTACTTC
CASSQGLAGGEQYF
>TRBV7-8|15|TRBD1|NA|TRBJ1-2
TGTGCCAGCAGCTTAGCTCGGACAGGGAACTATGGCTACACCTTC
CASSLARTGNYGYTF
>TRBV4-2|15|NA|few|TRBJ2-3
TGTGCCAGCAGCCAAGAGGCGATTAGCACAGATACGCAGTATTTT
CASSQEAISTDTQYF
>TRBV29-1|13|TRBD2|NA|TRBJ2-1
TGCAGCTTAAGACTAGCGCTATACAATGAGCAGTTCTTC
CSLRLALYNEQFF
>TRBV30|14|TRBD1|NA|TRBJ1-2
TGTGCCTGGACCGCCGCAGGACAGGGTGAGGGCTACACCTTC
CAWTAAGQGEGYTF
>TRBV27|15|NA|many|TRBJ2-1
TGTGCCAGCAGTTTACAGCGGAGCTCCTACAATGAGCAGTTCTTC
CASSLQRSSYNEQFF
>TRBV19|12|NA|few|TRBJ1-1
TGTGCCAGTAGTGGACAAATACCTGAAGCTTTCTTT
CASSGQIPEAFF
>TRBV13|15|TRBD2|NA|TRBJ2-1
TGTGCCAGCAATACTGGTCTAGCGGTTTACAATGAGCAGTTCTTC
CASNTGLAVYNEQFF
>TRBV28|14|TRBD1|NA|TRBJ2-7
TGTGCCAGCAGCCTGGACAGGGCCCCCCACGAGCAGTACTTC
CASSLDRAPHEQYF
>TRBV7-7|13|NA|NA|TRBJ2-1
TGTGCTAGCAGCTTAGAAGGGAACAACGAGCAGTTCTTC
CASSLEGNNEQFF
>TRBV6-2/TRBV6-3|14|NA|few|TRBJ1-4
TGTGCCAGCAGTGGGCCTCAATGGCTGGAAAAACTGTTTTTT
CASSGPQWLEKLFF
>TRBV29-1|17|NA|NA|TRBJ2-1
TGCAGCGTCACCGGGACCACTCGTACTCCTGCGGGAAATGAGCAGTTCTTC
CSVTGTTRTPAGNEQFF
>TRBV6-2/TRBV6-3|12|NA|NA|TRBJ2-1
TGTGCCAGCAGTTATAGCAAAAATGAGCAGTTCTTC
CASSYSKNEQFF
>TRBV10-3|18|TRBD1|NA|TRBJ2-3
TGTGCCATCAGTGGTGCCGGGACAGGGAGTAGTAGCACAGATACGCAGTATTTT
CAISGAGTGSSSTDTQYF
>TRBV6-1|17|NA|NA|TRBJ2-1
TGTGCCAGCAGTCCCCTTAACAGGTTGGCCCCCGACAATGAGCAGTTCTTC
CASSPLNRLAPDNEQFF
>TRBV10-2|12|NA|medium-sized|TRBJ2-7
TGCGCCAGCGGGGACGGTTTCTACGAGCAGTACTTC
CASGDGFYEQYF
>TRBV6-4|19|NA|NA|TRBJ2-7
TGTGCCAGCAGTCACACGAAGGCTGGGTCAAAATGGTTCTCCTACGAGCAGTACTTC
CASSHTKAGSKWFSYEQYF
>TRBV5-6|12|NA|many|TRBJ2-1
TGTGCCAGCAGCCCGGGGTCCGAAAGGCAGTTCTTC
CASSPGSERQFF
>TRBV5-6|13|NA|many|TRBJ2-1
TGTGCCAGCAGCTTGGTGGGGGATTTGGAGCAGTTCTTC
CASSLVGDLEQFF
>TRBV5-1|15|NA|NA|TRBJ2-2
TGCGCCAGCAGCTTGGATCAGGGGGGAACCGGGGAGCTGTTTTTT
CASSLDQGGTGELFF
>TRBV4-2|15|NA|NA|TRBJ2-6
TGTGCCAGCAGCCACCTTATCTCTGGGGCCAACGTCCTGACTTTC
CASSHLISGANVLTF
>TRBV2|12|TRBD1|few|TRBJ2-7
TGTGCCAGCAAGGGACAGCATTACGAGCAGTACTTC
CASKGQHYEQYF
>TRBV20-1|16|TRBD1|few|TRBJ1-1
TGCAGTGCTTGGGACAGGGAGGAGGTTTGGAACACTGAAGCTTTCTTT
CSAWDREEVWNTEAFF
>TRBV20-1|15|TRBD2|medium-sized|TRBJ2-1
TGCAGTGCTAGAGACGGGACTAGCGGGAACAATGAGCAGTTCTTC
CSARDGTSGNNEQFF
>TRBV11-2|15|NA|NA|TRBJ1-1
TGTGCCAGCAGCTTAAGTCCGCATATGAACACTGAAGCTTTCTTT
CASSLSPHMNTEAFF
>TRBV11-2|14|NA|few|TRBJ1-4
TGTGCCAGCAGCTCCGGTGAAGCCCCTGAAAAACTGTTTTTT
CASSSGEAPEKLFF
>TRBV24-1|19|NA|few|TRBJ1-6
TGTGCCACCAGTAACTGGGAGGGCGTCGTTTACCGGGGTAATTCACCCCTCCACTTT
CATSNWEGVVYRGNSPLHF
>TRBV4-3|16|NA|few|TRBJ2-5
TGCGCCAGCAGCCAAGATCTATCGGGTAGACAAGAGACCCAGTACTTC
CASSQDLSGRQETQYF
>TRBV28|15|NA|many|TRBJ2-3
TGTGCCAGCAGTCCCCGCATGCGGGGCACAGATACGCAGTATTTT
CASSPRMRGTDTQYF
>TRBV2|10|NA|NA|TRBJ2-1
TGTGCCAGCACCCAGTATGAGCAGTTCTTC
CASTQYEQFF
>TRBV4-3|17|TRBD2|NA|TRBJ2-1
TGCGCCAGCAGCCAAGCAGCGGGACTAGGCCTTTACAATGAGCAGTTCTTC
CASSQAAGLGLYNEQFF
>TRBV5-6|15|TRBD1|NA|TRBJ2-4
TGTGCCACTCATTCAGGGGGACGAAAAGGGGACATTCAGTACTTC
CATHSGGRKGDIQYF
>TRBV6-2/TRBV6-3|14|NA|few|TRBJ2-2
TGTGCCAGCAGTGGCTTAAGGGGTACCGGGGAGCTGTTTTTT
CASSGLRGTGELFF
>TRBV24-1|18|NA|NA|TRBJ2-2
TGTGCCACCAGTGCCTACCCAGGGGGACTCGCGAACACCGGGGAGCTGTTTTTT
CATSAYPGGLANTGELFF
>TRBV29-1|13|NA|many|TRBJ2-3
TGCAGCGTTGAAGATCCCCCCGAGGATACGCAGTATTTT
CSVEDPPEDTQYF
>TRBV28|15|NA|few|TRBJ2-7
TGTGCCAGCAGGACTCTCTCGGGTTTCTCCTACGAGCAGTACTTC
CASRTLSGFSYEQYF
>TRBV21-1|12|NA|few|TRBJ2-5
TGTGCCAGCAGCCGGGGGAGGGAGACCCAGTACTTC
CASSRGRETQYF
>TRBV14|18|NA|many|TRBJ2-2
TGTGCCAGCAGCCAAGATCGGGCAGGGGCTCGGTACACCGGGGAGCTGTTTTTT
CASSQDRAGARYTGELFF
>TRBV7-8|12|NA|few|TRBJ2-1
TGTGCCAGCAGCTTATTGAACAATGAGCAGTTCTTC
CASSLLNNEQFF
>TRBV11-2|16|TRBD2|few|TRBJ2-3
TGTGCCAGCAGCTTATCACTAGCGGGGTTCACAGATACGCAGTATTTT
CASSLSLAGFTDTQYF
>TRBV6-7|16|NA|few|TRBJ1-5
TGTGCCAGCGGTTTCGGGATTAAGAGTGGCAATCAGCCCCAGCATTTT
CASGFGIKSGNQPQHF
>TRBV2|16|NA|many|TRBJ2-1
TGTGCCAGCAAGGGGGCTGGGGAGGGGTCCTACAATGAGCAGTTCTTC
CASKGAGEGSYNEQFF
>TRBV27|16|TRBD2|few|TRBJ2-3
TGTGCCAGCAGTTTCGTTAGCGGGGTTGGTCCAGATACGCAGTATTTT
CASSFVSGVGPDTQYF
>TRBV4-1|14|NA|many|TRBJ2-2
TGCGCCAGCAGCCAACAGGGGAACACCGGGGAGCTGTTTTTT
CASSQQGNTGELFF
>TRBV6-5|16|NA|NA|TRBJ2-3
TGTGCCAGCAGTTACTCGATGGTGCGGATACAAGATACGCAGTATTTT
CASSYSMVRIQDTQYF
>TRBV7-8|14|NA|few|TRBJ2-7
TGTGCCAGCAGCTTAGGACGGACCGCCTACGAGCAGTACTTC
CASSLGRTAYEQYF